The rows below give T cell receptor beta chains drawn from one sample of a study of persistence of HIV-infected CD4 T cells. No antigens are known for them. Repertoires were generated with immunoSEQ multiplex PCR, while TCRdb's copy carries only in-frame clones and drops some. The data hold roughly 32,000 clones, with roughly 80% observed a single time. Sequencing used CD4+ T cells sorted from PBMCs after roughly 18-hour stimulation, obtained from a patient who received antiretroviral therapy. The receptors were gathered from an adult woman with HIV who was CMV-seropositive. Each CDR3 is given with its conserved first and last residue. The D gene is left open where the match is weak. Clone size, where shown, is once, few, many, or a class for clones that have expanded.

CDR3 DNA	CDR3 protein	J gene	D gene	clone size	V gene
TGTGCCAGCAGTCCGGGGGGCGTGAATAATTCACCCCTCCACTTT	CASSPGGVNNSPLHF	TRBJ1-6	-	-	TRBV28
TGTGCCAGCACCATCGACAGGGTTAATTCACCCCTCCACTTT	CASTIDRVNSPLHF	TRBJ1-6	TRBD1	-	TRBV11-1
TGTGCAAGTCGCTTCTTCCGCCGGCAGGGGGACGAGCAGTACTTC	CASRFFRRQGDEQYF	TRBJ2-7	-	-	TRBV12-2
TGTGCCAGCAGGAAGGGGACGGTTCCGAACACTGAAGCTTTCTTT	CASRKGTVPNTEAFF	TRBJ1-1	-	-	TRBV2
TGTGCCAGCAGCCCCACAGGGCGAGAGACCCAGTACTTC	CASSPTGRETQYF	TRBJ2-5	-	few	TRBV27
TGTGCCAGTACCGTACAGGGGAGGTCCGGAGGCTACACCTTC	CASTVQGRSGGYTF	TRBJ1-2	TRBD1	-	TRBV19
TGTGCCAGCAGCCTAGGACAGGGGATAGCAGATACGCAGTATTTT	CASSLGQGIADTQYF	TRBJ2-3	TRBD1	-	TRBV7-7
TGCGCCAGCAGCTTGGTACAGGGTAATTTCGGTAATGAGCAGTTCTTC	CASSLVQGNFGNEQFF	TRBJ2-1	-	-	TRBV5-1
TGTGCCAGCAGCTTAGTTAGCGGGGGGGCTTGGCGAGAGACCCAGTACTTC	CASSLVSGGAWRETQYF	TRBJ2-5	TRBD2	-	TRBV7-2
TGCGCCAGCAGCTTGGGACCCGGGACTAGCGTAAACGAGCAGTACTTC	CASSLGPGTSVNEQYF	TRBJ2-7	TRBD2	-	TRBV5-1
TGTGCCAGCAGCCTGACCAAGGTGTTACCTCGCGGGGGGGCCGAGTTCACAGATACGCAGTATTTT	CASSLTKVLPRGGAEFTDTQYF	TRBJ2-3	TRBD2	-	TRBV6-2/TRBV6-3
TGTGCCAGCAGTTATCTGGGCGGTTTGAGTTCACCCCTCCACTTT	CASSYLGGLSSPLHF	TRBJ1-6	-	few	TRBV6-2/TRBV6-3
TGTGCCAGCAGGGGACAGGGGACAGATACGCAGTATTTT	CASRGQGTDTQYF	TRBJ2-3	TRBD1	-	TRBV28
TGTGCCAGCAGCTTGGATTCGAGAAACACCATATATTTT	CASSLDSRNTIYF	TRBJ1-3	-	-	TRBV5-6
TGTGCCAGCAGTCCCGGACAGGGGGCTGAAGCTTTCTTT	CASSPGQGAEAFF	TRBJ1-1	TRBD1	-	TRBV7-9
TGTGCCTGGAGTGTACTAGGGACCGGAAATCAGCCCCAGCATTTT	CAWSVLGTGNQPQHF	TRBJ1-5	-	once	TRBV30
TGCAGCGTTGATGGGGGGCGGACCACAGATACGCAGTATTTT	CSVDGGRTTDTQYF	TRBJ2-3	-	-	TRBV29-1
TGCGCCAGCAGCCAACAAGGAGGGACAGATACGCAGTATTTT	CASSQQGGTDTQYF	TRBJ2-3	-	-	TRBV5-1
TGTGCCAGTAGTATAGGAGTAAGAGCGTCGGGTCATAGAGCAGATACGCAGTATTTT	CASSIGVRASGHRADTQYF	TRBJ2-3	-	-	TRBV19
TGCGCCAGCAGCTTCGCAGGGTGGGGCACTGAAGCTTTCTTT	CASSFAGWGTEAFF	TRBJ1-1	-	once	TRBV5-1
TGTGCCAGCAGCCTAGCGGGACCTAGAGGGGGAAACATTCAGTACTTC	CASSLAGPRGGNIQYF	TRBJ2-4	TRBD2	-	TRBV7-9
TGTGCCAGCAGCGTAACGGGGGGTTGGGAGACCCAGTACTTC	CASSVTGGWETQYF	TRBJ2-5	TRBD2	-	TRBV9
TGCGCCAGCAGCCAAGTTAGGGATCAGCCCCAGCATTTT	CASSQVRDQPQHF	TRBJ1-5	-	-	TRBV4-3
TGTGCCAGCAGCCAAGCCCGGGACGGAAACAATCAGCCCCAGCATTTT	CASSQARDGNNQPQHF	TRBJ1-5	-	-	TRBV3-1/TRBV3-2
TGTGCCAGCACGGGGGAGACAGGGGGATATACTGAAGCTTTCTTT	CASTGETGGYTEAFF	TRBJ1-1	TRBD1	-	TRBV6-4
TGTGCCAGCAGTGCCGGACTAGCCGCAGATACGCAGTATTTT	CASSAGLAADTQYF	TRBJ2-3	TRBD2	-	TRBV2
TGTGCCAGCAGCCCAAGGACAGGGTCGGGCGAGCAGTACTTC	CASSPRTGSGEQYF	TRBJ2-7	TRBD1	-	TRBV9
TGTGCCAGCCGAGGGCAGAGGCTTATGAACACTGAAGCTTTCTTT	CASRGQRLMNTEAFF	TRBJ1-1	-	-	TRBV27
TGTGCCAGCAGTTATATCCAGGGAACAACTAACTATGGCTACACCTTC	CASSYIQGTTNYGYTF	TRBJ1-2	-	-	TRBV6-2/TRBV6-3
TGTGCCAGCAGCCAAGAAAGTTGGATATCGAACACCGGGGAGCTGTTTTTT	CASSQESWISNTGELFF	TRBJ2-2	-	-	TRBV14
TGTGCCAGCAGTTTGGCAGGAGCTAATGAAAAACTGTTTTTT	CASSLAGANEKLFF	TRBJ1-4	-	-	TRBV28
TGTGCCAGCAGCCCCTTGGGGGGCAGTGAAAAACTGTTTTTT	CASSPLGGSEKLFF	TRBJ1-4	-	-	TRBV3-1/TRBV3-2
TGTGCCAGCTCACCATCCCCAGGGGGAGAGCAGTACTTC	CASSPSPGGEQYF	TRBJ2-7	TRBD1	-	TRBV18
TGTGCCAGCAGTTACTTGGGGGGGTACTACGAGCAGTACTTC	CASSYLGGYYEQYF	TRBJ2-7	TRBD2	-	TRBV6-5
TGTGCCAGCTCACCGCAGACATGGGGGGGGGACACTGAAGCTTTCTTT	CASSPQTWGGDTEAFF	TRBJ1-1	-	-	TRBV18
TGTGCCAGCAGCCGAACGGACGGTCGGAACCGTTACGAGCAGTACTTC	CASSRTDGRNRYEQYF	TRBJ2-7	-	-	TRBV7-9
TGTGCCAGTAGGGAAGGACAGGGGTATCAAGGAACTGAAGCTTTCTTT	CASREGQGYQGTEAFF	TRBJ1-1	TRBD1	few	TRBV19
TGTGCCAGCAGTGTCTCCCAGGGGGCGTACGAGCAGTACTTC	CASSVSQGAYEQYF	TRBJ2-7	TRBD1	-	TRBV2
TGTGCCAGCAGTCCCCTAAACCGGGACAGGGGGCGCGAGCAGTACTTC	CASSPLNRDRGREQYF	TRBJ2-7	TRBD1	-	TRBV28
TGTGCCAGCAGTTACGTGGCCTCTGGGGCCAACGTCCTGACTTTC	CASSYVASGANVLTF	TRBJ2-6	-	-	TRBV6-5